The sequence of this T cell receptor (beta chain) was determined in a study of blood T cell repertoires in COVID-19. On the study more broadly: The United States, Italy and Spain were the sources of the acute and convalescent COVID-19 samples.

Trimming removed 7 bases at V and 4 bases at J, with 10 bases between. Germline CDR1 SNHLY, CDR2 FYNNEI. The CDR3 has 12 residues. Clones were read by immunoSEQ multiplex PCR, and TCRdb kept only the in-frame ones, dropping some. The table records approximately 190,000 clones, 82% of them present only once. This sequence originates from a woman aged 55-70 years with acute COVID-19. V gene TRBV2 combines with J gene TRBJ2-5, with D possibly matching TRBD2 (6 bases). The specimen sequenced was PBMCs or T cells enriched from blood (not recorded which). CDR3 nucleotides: TGTGCCAGCAACCCAGCGGGAGAGACCCAGTACTTC. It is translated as CASNPAGETQYF.